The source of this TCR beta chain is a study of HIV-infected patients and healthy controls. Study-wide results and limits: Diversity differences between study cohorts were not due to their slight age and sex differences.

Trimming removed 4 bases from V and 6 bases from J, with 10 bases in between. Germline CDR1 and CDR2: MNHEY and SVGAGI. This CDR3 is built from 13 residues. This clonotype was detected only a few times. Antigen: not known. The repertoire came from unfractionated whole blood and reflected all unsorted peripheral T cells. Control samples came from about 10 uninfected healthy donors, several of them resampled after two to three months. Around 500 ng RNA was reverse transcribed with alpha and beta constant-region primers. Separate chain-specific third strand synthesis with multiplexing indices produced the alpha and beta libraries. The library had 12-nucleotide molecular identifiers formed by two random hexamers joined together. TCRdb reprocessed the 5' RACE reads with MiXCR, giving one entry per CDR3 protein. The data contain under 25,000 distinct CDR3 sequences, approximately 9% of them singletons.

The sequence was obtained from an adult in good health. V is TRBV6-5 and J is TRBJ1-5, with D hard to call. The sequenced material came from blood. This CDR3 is CASSLRRAQPQHF. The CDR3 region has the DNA TGTGCCAGCAGTTTGAGGCGCGCTCAGCCCCAGCATTTT.